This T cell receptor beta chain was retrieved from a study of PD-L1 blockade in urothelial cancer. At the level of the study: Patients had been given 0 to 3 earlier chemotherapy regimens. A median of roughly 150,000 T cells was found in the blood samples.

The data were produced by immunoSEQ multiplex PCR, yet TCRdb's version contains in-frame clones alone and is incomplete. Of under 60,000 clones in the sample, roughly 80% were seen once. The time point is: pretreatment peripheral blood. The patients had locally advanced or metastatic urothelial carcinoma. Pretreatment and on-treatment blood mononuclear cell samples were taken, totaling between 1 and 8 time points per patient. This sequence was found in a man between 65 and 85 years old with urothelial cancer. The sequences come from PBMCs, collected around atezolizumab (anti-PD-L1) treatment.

CDR3 sequence: CSVRWGGEPQHF. DNA for the CDR3: TGCAGCGTCCGATGGGGCGGGGAGCCCCAGCATTTT. The chain is built from TRBV29-1 and TRBJ1-5, with D perhaps matching TRBD1 (5 bases). CDR1 SQVTM and CDR2 ANQGSEA come from the germline V gene. Trimming removed 6 bases at V and 8 bases at J, with 14 bases between. The CDR3 is 12 residues long.